This T cell receptor (beta chain) originates from a study of T cells in Graves' hyperthyroidism and ophthalmopathy. Study in general: Peripheral blood was drawn at first diagnosis, prior to all treatment.

General study findings and limits: Within blood appeared most thyroid clonotypes that had expanded above 0.001.

In its sample, this clonotype was seen many times. The antigen remains unidentified. Amplification yielded TCR beta CDR3 regions, with RNA transcripts as the source. TCR CDR3 underwent first-round RT-PCR with the HTBI primer set. TCRdb re-called the multiplex PCR reads with MiXCR, one entry per CDR3 protein. The sample holds 270,000 or so distinct CDR3 sequences, 20% to 25% seen once. Sequenced input: blood. This sequence originates from a man between 40 and 49 years old with Graves' hyperthyroidism that later progressed to Graves' ophthalmopathy.

The chain's CDR3 is CASSVSSGNTIYF. In DNA form, the CDR3 reads TGTGCCAGCAGCGTAAGCTCTGGAAACACCATATATTTT. The V and J genes are TRBV7-9 and TRBJ1-3; no firm D call. V was clipped by 5 bases and J by 0 bases, with 5 bases between them. Germline assignment: CDR1 SEHNR and CDR2 FQNEAQ (reference sequence). This CDR3 contains 13 residues.